This T cell receptor (beta chain) appears in the sequencing data of a study of patients and donors after allogeneic stem cell transplantation. MiXCR, run by TCRdb on the RT-PCR reads, gives a single entry per CDR3 protein. The repertoire has hundreds of thousands of distinct CDR3 sequences, roughly 17% of them found once; the top ten carry 7.2%. This clonotype was seen only a few times. The CDR3 has 15 residues. V lost 7 bases and J lost 1, with 11 bases in between. The rearrangement uses TRBV12-3 or TRBV12-4 and TRBJ2-6; D gene ambiguous. This clonotype was sampled from a human donor who was either an allogeneic HSCT recipient or a stem cell or donor lymphocyte infusion donor (not recorded which). It is not recorded whose cells these are; they may come from a transplant donor. The specimen was blood, either unsorted or a sorted T cell fraction (not recorded which). In DNA form, the CDR3 reads TGTGCCAGCAACAAATTGGGGTCTGGGGCCAACGTCCTGACTTTC. Translated, it gives CASNKLGSGANVLTF.